A single sample gave rise to the 31 T cell receptor beta chains below, sequenced in a study of T cells in women clearing cervical HPV infection. TCRdb's copy holds only in-frame clones and misses some; the assay was immunoSEQ multiplex PCR. The sample holds roughly 20,000 clones. The sequencing input was blood buffy coat. The source of these receptors is a woman aged 18 to 75 with a cervical HPV16 infection that either progressed to CIN3+ or cleared (not recorded which).

Details on this clone: From the germline J gene comes the end of the CDR3, since the read stops 3 residues before it. The chain employs TRBV7-9 and TRBJ1-2; maybe TRBD1 (6 bases). Germline-derived CDR1 and CDR2 are SEHNR and FQNEAQ (reference sequence). CDR3 length equals 15 residues. The part of the CDR3 DNA that was read is TGTGCCAGCAGCTTACGGGGGGGCGTCAACAATGAC. It yields the protein CASSLRGGVNND. The complete CDR3 reads CASSLRGGVNNDYTF.

Note on this clone: The DNA ends 3 residues before the CDR3 does, and the rest of the CDR3 is filled in from the germline J gene. This sequence joins TRBV6-1 and TRBJ2-7, with D uncertain. This CDR3 contains 15 residues. Germline V gives CDR1 MNHNS, CDR2 SASEGT. V lost 1 base to trimming and J lost 0 bases, with 10 bases between them. The CDR3 is CASSEVMSSSYEQYF. CDR3 DNA (partial): TGTGCCAGCAGTGAAGTTATGTCTAGCTCCTACGAG.

In regard to this clone: The read comes to an end 3 residues before the CDR3 does, leaving the germline J gene to fill in the end. This chain links TRBV20-1 with TRBJ2-2, with no clear D. V gave up 2 bases and J gave up 6 bases, with 16 bases separating them. CDR1 is DFQATT, CDR2 SNEGSKA, per germline (reference sequence). The length of the CDR3 is 15 residues. Incomplete CDR3 DNA: TGCAGTGCTAGACTCGCTAGAAAGGTGGCCGGGGAG. Its protein product is CSARLARKVAGE. The entire CDR3 reads CSARLARKVAGELFF.

Worth noting for this clone: The CDR3 goes on 3 residues after the read ends, and that part is filled in from the germline J gene. The genes are TRBV5-1 and TRBJ2-5; 7 bases map to TRBD1. The CDR3 sequence is 14 residues long. V shed 4 bases, J shed 2 bases, and the junction held 5 bases outside the gene matches. CDR1 and CDR2 (germline): SGHRS, YFSETQ. CDR3 DNA (partial): TGCGCCAGCAGCGTAGGACAGGTTCAAGAGACC. Its protein product is CASSVGQVQET. The whole CDR3 reads CASSVGQVQETQYF.

Concerning this clone itself: The read terminates 3 residues before the CDR3 end, so the remaining end is supplied by the germline J gene. The chain recombines TRBV5-1 with TRBJ2-2, with TRBD2 matching over 7 bases. There are 15 residues in the CDR3. The V gene's germline CDR1 is SGHRS and CDR2 YFSETQ. This CDR3 is CASSLERGGGEKLFF. CDR3 DNA, as far as it was read: TGCGCCAGCAGCTTGGAGCGGGGAGGCGGTGAAAAG.

In terms of frequency, this clone is medium-sized. The read is 3 residues too short to cover the CDR3 end, so that end is filled in from the germline J gene. The chain carries TRBV7-6 and TRBJ2-3; a possible D gene is TRBD2 (5 bases). CDR3 length: 15 amino acids. The V end lost 0 bases, the J end lost 2 bases, and 9 bases lay between the germline ends. Germline-derived CDR1 and CDR2 are SGHVS and FNYEAQ. CDR3 protein: CASSLAWLATDTQYF. CDR3 bases read: TGTGCCAGCAGCTTAGCGTGGCTAGCCACAGATACG.

On this clone itself: The read ends 3 residues before the CDR3 terminus; that terminus is restored from the germline J gene. The chain carries TRBV28 and TRBJ2-5, with D perhaps TRBD2 (6 bases). The CDR3 is 14 residues long. V lost 2 bases and J lost 0, with 7 bases in between. Per germline, CDR1 MDHEN and CDR2 SYDVKM. Incomplete CDR3 DNA: TGTGCCAGCAGTTTAGGGGGGTACCAAGAGACC. Protein product: CASSLGGYQET. The whole CDR3 sequence reads CASSLGGYQETQYF. Filled out from reference TRBV28 and TRBJ2-5, the complete variable domain reads DVKVTQSSRYLVKRTGEKVFLECVQDMDHENMFWYRQDPGLGLRLIYFSYDVKMKEKGDIPEGYSVSREKKERFSLILESASTNQTSMYLCASSLGGYQETQYFGPGTRLLVL.

In regard to this clone: From the germline J gene comes the end of the CDR3, since the read stops 3 residues before it. This chain connects TRBV19 to TRBJ2-5; 9 bases are a match to TRBD2. The CDR3 runs to 19 residues. CDR1 is LNHDA, CDR2 SQIVND, per germline (reference sequence). V lost 1 base and J lost 5; bases outside the gene matches: 17. The DNA read from the CDR3 is TGTGCCAGTAGTATAGGTTCCCCGACTAGCGGCAAACCAGGGGAGACC. This gives the protein CASSIGSPTSGKPGET. The CDR3 as a whole reads CASSIGSPTSGKPGETQYF.

In regard to this clone: Read data end 3 residues before the CDR3 end; the end is taken from the germline J gene. The V gene is TRBV5-4, the J gene TRBJ2-5; the D gene is possibly TRBD1 (6 bases). V was shortened by 10 bases and J by 5 bases, with 12 bases between the two germline ends. Looked up from germline, CDR1 is SGHNT and CDR2 is YYREEE (reference sequence). The CDR3 contains 11 residues. The CDR3 sequence is CAELRGETQYF. CDR3 bases read: TGTGCCGAGCTGAGGGGGGAGACC. The variable domain in full, with the rest retrieved from reference TRBV5-4 and TRBJ2-5, is ETGVTQSPTHLIKTRGQQVTLRCSSQSGHNTVSWYQQALGQGPQFIFQYYREEENGRGNFPPRFSGLQFPNYSSELNVNALELDDSALYLCAELRGETQYFGPGTRLLVL.

Comment on this clone: The observed sequence ends 3 residues before the CDR3 terminus, with the missing tail filled in from the germline J gene. The chain has TRBV9 and TRBJ2-1, with 8 bases aligning to TRBD1. This CDR3 is 15 amino acids long. The germline gives CDR1 SGDLS, CDR2 YYNGEE. With V trimmed by 3 bases and J by 7 bases, 9 bases remained unmatched. The CDR3 sequence: CASSARSGGMNEQFF. The sequenced part of the CDR3 DNA is TGTGCCAGCAGCGCGAGATCAGGGGGCATGAATGAG. Full variable domain (remainder filled in from reference TRBV9 and TRBJ2-1): DSGVTQTPKHLITATGQRVTLRCSPRSGDLSVYWYQQSLDQGLQFLIQYYNGEERAKGNILERFSAQQFPDLHSELNLSSLELGDSALYFCASSARSGGMNEQFFGPGTRLTVL.

The CDR3 sequence is CAISESGAGTANYNSPLHF. The CDR3 DNA, read in part, is TGTGCCATCAGTGAGTCCGGAGCCGGGACAGCGAACTATAATTCACCC. The chain couples TRBV10-3 to TRBJ1-6; TRBD1 matches 7 bases. The read finishes 3 residues shy of the CDR3 end, and the germline J gene is used to complete it. The length of the CDR3 is 19 residues. CDR1 and CDR2 from the germline V gene are ENHRY and SYGVKD. V lost 0 bases to trimming and J lost 3 bases; unmatched junction nucleotides: 11.

Concerning this clone: With the read ending 3 residues before the CDR3 end, the germline J gene is used to fill in that end. J is TRBJ1-4 and V is TRBV20-1; 9 nucleotides match TRBD1. Trimming removed 6 bases from V and 4 bases from J; junction bases left unmatched: 3. CDR1 and CDR2 (germline): DFQATT, SNEGSKA (reference sequence). The CDR3 contains 13 residues. CDR3 loop: CSAKTGGNEKLFF. The part of the CDR3 DNA that was read is TGCAGTGCCAAGACAGGGGGTAATGAAAAA.

Of note for this clone: Read coverage stops 3 residues before the CDR3 terminus; the germline J gene supplies the remainder. V is TRBV5-1 and J is TRBJ1-2, with D possibly being TRBD1 (5 bases). The V and J ends lost 5 bases and 7 bases respectively, with 24 bases between them. There are 16 residues in the CDR3. Per germline, CDR1 SGHRS and CDR2 YFSETQ. Partial CDR3 DNA: TGCGCCAGCAGGCCAATTTCTACGGGATTGGGGCTTGGC. It is translated as CASRPISTGLGLG. The entire CDR3 sequence reads CASRPISTGLGLGYTF.

A remark on this clone: The read ends 3 residues before the CDR3 terminus; that terminus is restored from the germline J gene. The chain employs TRBV7-9 and TRBJ1-1; no clear D. Trimming cost V 5 bases and J 5 bases, with 9 bases left between them. Germline V gives CDR1 SEHNR, CDR2 FQNEAQ (reference sequence). This CDR3 comprises 12 residues. The CDR3 loop reads CASSPSRTEAFF. The CDR3 DNA, read in part, is TGTGCCAGCAGCCCCTCGCGGACTGAA.

Regarding this clone: The sequence runs out 3 residues before the end of the CDR3; the remainder is reconstructed from the germline J gene. The chain links TRBV19 to TRBJ2-3; D might be TRBD2 (7 bases). Germline loops: CDR1 LNHDA, CDR2 SQIVND (reference sequence). Trimming took 5 bases from V and 2 from J, leaving 14 bases between them. The CDR3 is made up of 15 amino acids. CDR3 protein: CASSWRGRDTDTQYF. CDR3 DNA, as far as it was read: TGTGCCAGTAGTTGGCGGGGGCGGGACACAGATACG.

CDR3 DNA (partial): TGTGCCAGCAGCTTAGGTCTGGCAGGACAAGAGACG. Its translation: CASSLGLAGQET. Given in full, the CDR3 is CASSLGLAGQETQYF. The gene calls are TRBV7-9 and TRBJ2-3; D is possibly TRBD1 (5 bases). Read data end 3 residues before the CDR3 end; the end is taken from the germline J gene. CDR1 and CDR2 from the germline V gene are SEHNR and FQNEAQ (reference sequence). The CDR3 is 15 amino acids.

A remark on this clone: With the read ending 3 residues before the CDR3 end, the germline J gene is used to fill in that end. This chain links TRBV6-2 or TRBV6-3 with TRBJ1-1; 11 positions agree with TRBD1. The CDR3 is 13 amino acids. Germline V lookup: CDR1 MNHEY, CDR2 SVGEGT. CDR3 protein: CASSYRDRGEAFF. CDR3 DNA (partial): TGTGCCAGCAGTTACCGGGACAGGGGGGAA.

A word on this clone: The sequence runs out 3 residues before the end of the CDR3; the remainder is reconstructed from the germline J gene. The rearrangement uses TRBV6-2 or TRBV6-3 and TRBJ1-5; D unresolved. This CDR3 spans 12 amino acids. V was trimmed by 2 bases and J by 7 bases, leaving 6 bases between them. The germline CDR1 and CDR2 sequences are MNHEY and SVGEGT. The sequenced part of the CDR3 DNA is TGTGCCAGCAGTTACGGCGGGCAGCCC. This translates into CASSYGGQP. The complete CDR3 sequence is CASSYGGQPQHF.

With respect to this clone: The read terminates 3 residues ahead of where the CDR3 ends, so the germline J gene completes it. The chain employs TRBV20-1 and TRBJ1-1; D unclear. Germline V gene data show CDR1 as DFQATT and CDR2 as SNEGSKA (reference sequence). CDR3 length equals 12 residues. The CDR3 DNA, read in part, is TGCAGTGCTAGACCTTATAGCGGGGAA. It translates to CSARPYSGE. The CDR3 in full is CSARPYSGEAFF.

The part of the CDR3 DNA that was read is TGTGCCAGCAGCTTCTCCCCTGTGGCCGGCGGTGAG. Its protein product is CASSFSPVAGGE. The entire CDR3 protein reads CASSFSPVAGGEQFF. The gene calls are TRBV7-2 and TRBJ2-1; D gene unclear. The observed sequence ends 3 residues before the CDR3 terminus, with the missing tail filled in from the germline J gene. The CDR3 spans 15 residues. The V and J ends lost 3 bases and 9 bases respectively, with 18 bases between them. The germline V gene encodes CDR1 SGHTA and CDR2 FQGNSA. Full variable domain (rest looked up from reference TRBV7-2 and TRBJ2-1): GAGVSQSPSNKVTEKGKDVELRCDPISGHTALYWYRQSLGQGLEFLIYFQGNSAPDKSGLPSDRFSAERTGGSVSTLTIQRTQQEDSAVYLCASSFSPVAGGEQFFGPGTRLTVL.

For this clone: With the read ending 3 residues before the CDR3 end, the germline J gene is used to fill in that end. This chain joins TRBV6-2 or TRBV6-3 and TRBJ2-7; D not certain. CDR1 is MNHEY, CDR2 SVGEGT, per germline. There are 12 residues in the CDR3. Trimming removed 5 bases at V and 4 bases at J, with 9 bases between. The CDR3 protein is CASSLSRYEQYF. The sequenced part of the CDR3 DNA is TGTGCCAGCAGTCTTAGTCGTTACGAG.

The DNA read from the CDR3 is TGTGCCAGCAGCGCCAAAGGGGTTATGAACTACAATGAG. Encoded protein: CASSAKGVMNYNE. The full CDR3 reads CASSAKGVMNYNEQFF. This chain uses TRBV5-4 with TRBJ2-1; a weak D match, TRBD1 (5 bases). The CDR3 extends 3 residues past the end of the read, so its final part is completed from the germline J gene. The V end lost 4 bases, the J end lost 3 bases, and 17 bases lay between the germline ends. CDR1 SGHNT and CDR2 YYREEE come from the germline V gene (reference sequence). The CDR3 extends over 16 amino acids.

Comment on this clone: The read falls 3 residues short of the CDR3 end, and the missing part is taken from the germline J gene. The rearrangement links TRBV19 to TRBJ2-2; 8 bases map to TRBD1. This CDR3 region has 18 residues. CDR1 LNHDA and CDR2 SQIVND come from the germline V gene (reference sequence). The covered CDR3 bases are TGTGCCAGTAGCCCCCAAGACAGGGGATTGGTTGGGGCCAACGTG. This codes for CASSPQDRGLVGANV. The full CDR3 protein reads CASSPQDRGLVGANVLFF.

Note on this clone: The read finishes 3 residues shy of the CDR3 end, and the germline J gene is used to complete it. The J gene is TRBJ1-1, the V gene TRBV19; 7 bases match TRBD1. The J segment lost 4 bases and the V segment lost 6 bases, leaving 5 bases of the junction unmatched. Germline-derived CDR1 and CDR2 are LNHDA and SQIVND (reference sequence). The CDR3 extends over 13 amino acids. Here the CDR3 reads CASSLGGRTEAFF. The part of the CDR3 DNA that was read is TGTGCCAGTAGCCTAGGGGGCCGCACTGAA.

A word on this clone: The sequence runs out 3 residues before the end of the CDR3; the remainder is reconstructed from the germline J gene. This chain joins TRBV15 and TRBJ1-4; 7 bases match TRBD1. The CDR3 totals 16 residues. The V segment lost 1 base and the J segment 8 bases; nucleotides outside the gene matches: 10. Germline CDR1 and CDR2: LNHNV and YYDKDF (reference sequence). This CDR3 reads CATSRGGTAQGEKLFF. The sequenced CDR3 bases are TGTGCCACCAGCAGAGGTGGGACAGCCCAGGGAGAAAAA.

On this clone itself: The CDR3 end lies 3 residues beyond the end of the read and is filled in from the germline J gene. This chain joins TRBV30 and TRBJ2-5; D is undetermined. This CDR3 has 12 amino acids. The V end lost 7 bases, the J end lost 2 bases, and 11 bases lay between the germline ends. CDR1 and CDR2 from the germline V gene are GTSNPN and SVGIG (reference sequence). CDR3 in amino acids: CASIGLQETQYF. The sequenced part of the CDR3 DNA is TGTGCCTCCATTGGGCTTCAAGAGACC.

Concerning this clone: From the germline J gene comes the end of the CDR3, since the read stops 3 residues before it. The chain joins TRBV19 to TRBJ1-2; 7 bases map to TRBD1. CDR1 and CDR2 (germline): LNHDA, SQIVND (reference sequence). CDR3 length: 15 residues. The DNA read from the CDR3 is TGTGCCAGTACCGCGGGATGGGGGACAGACAGAGGC. Its translation is CASTAGWGTDRG. The CDR3 as a whole reads CASTAGWGTDRGYTF.

As concerns this clone: The read falls 3 residues short of the CDR3 end, and the missing part is taken from the germline J gene. This sequence joins TRBV19 and TRBJ2-2; D may be TRBD1 (6 bases). Germline CDR1 reads LNHDA; CDR2 reads SQIVND (reference sequence). With 0 bases removed from V and 7 bases from J, the gap between germline ends came to 12 bases. The CDR3 totals 15 residues. The chain's CDR3 is CASSIEGRGFGELFF. The CDR3 bases that were read are TGTGCCAGTAGTATAGAGGGCAGGGGATTCGGGGAG.

A note on this clone: Read coverage stops 3 residues before the CDR3 terminus; the germline J gene supplies the remainder. The chain recombines TRBV7-9 with TRBJ2-5; TRBD2 matches at 7 bases. The V gene end was trimmed by 1 base and the J gene end by 2 bases; junction bases not matched to a gene: 4. This CDR3 spans 15 amino acids. Germline loops: CDR1 SEHNR, CDR2 FQNEAQ (reference sequence). The CDR3 bases that were read are TGTGCCAGCAGCTTAGGGTTGGGGGGGCAAGAGACC. This gives the protein CASSLGLGGQET. The full CDR3 protein is CASSLGLGGQETQYF.

As to this clone: The DNA ends 3 residues before the CDR3 does, and the rest of the CDR3 is filled in from the germline J gene. The gene calls are TRBV7-9 and TRBJ1-2; the match to TRBD1 covers 8 bases. Germline V lookup: CDR1 SEHNR, CDR2 FQNEAQ (reference sequence). The CDR3 runs to 14 residues. CDR3 amino acids: CASRRDRIYNDYTF. The sequenced CDR3 bases are TGTGCCAGCAGACGGGACAGGATCTACAATGAC.

With regard to this clone: Coverage ceases 3 residues before the CDR3 finishes, and the germline J gene fills in the end. The chain has TRBV20-1 and TRBJ1-1, with 7 bases fitting TRBD1. From germline, CDR1 is DFQATT and CDR2 SNEGSKA (reference sequence). The CDR3 is made up of 11 amino acids. The CDR3 loop is CSGTGNSGAFF. The sequenced CDR3 bases are TGCAGTGGGACAGGCAACAGTGGG.